The clone carrying this T cell receptor (beta chain) was found a few times. What it binds is not known. Germline assignment: CDR1 SGDLS and CDR2 YYNGEE. The V end lost 4 bases, the J end lost 8 bases, and 12 bases lay between the germline ends. This CDR3 region has 12 residues. This record belongs to a study of blood T cells in healthy people across ages. A second PCR, run for about 6 to 11 cycles, used a sample-barcoded 5' primer plus a J-beta primer mix. Each CDR3 protein gets one entry after TCRdb re-called the 5' RACE reads with MiXCR. The sample has some 1.8 million distinct CDR3 sequences; about two fifths are singletons. Findings of the study overall: Changes seen in expanded clonotypes were possibly confounded by donor CMV status left unknown. Diversity estimates from one million T cells were considered underestimates. Roughly linear age-related decline in beta diversity appeared, significant by age around 40.

The source is a human donor in good health. Sequencing was done on a sample of blood. The chain uses TRBV9 and TRBJ1-2, with D perhaps TRBD1 (5 bases). This CDR3 reads CASSTQGRGYTF. DNA for the CDR3: TGTGCCAGCAGCACCCAGGGTAGAGGCTACACCTTC.